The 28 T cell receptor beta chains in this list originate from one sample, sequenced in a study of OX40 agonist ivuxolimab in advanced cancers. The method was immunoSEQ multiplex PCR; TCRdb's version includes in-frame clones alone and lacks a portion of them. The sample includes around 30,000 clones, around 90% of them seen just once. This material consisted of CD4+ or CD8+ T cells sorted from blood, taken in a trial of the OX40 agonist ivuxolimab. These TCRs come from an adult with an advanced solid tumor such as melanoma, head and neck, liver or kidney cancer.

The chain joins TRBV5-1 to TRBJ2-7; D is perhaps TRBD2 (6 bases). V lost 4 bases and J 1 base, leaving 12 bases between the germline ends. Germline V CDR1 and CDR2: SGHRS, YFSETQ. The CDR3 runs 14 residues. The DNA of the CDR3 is TGCGCCAGCAGCAACGCAGGGACTTCCTACGAGCAGTACTTC. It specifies CASSNAGTSYEQYF.

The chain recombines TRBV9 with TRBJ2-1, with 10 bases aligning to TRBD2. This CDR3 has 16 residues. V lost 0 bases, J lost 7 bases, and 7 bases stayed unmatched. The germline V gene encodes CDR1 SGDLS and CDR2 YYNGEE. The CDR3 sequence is CASSVGGLALGNEQFF. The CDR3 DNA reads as TGTGCCAGCAGCGTAGGGGGACTAGCGTTAGGGAATGAGCAGTTCTTC.

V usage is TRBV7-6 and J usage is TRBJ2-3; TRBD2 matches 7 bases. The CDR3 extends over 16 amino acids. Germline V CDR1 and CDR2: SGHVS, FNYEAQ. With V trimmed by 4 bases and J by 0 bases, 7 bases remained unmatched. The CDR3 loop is CASSSPSGVSTDTQYF. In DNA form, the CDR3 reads TGTGCCAGCAGCTCTCCAAGCGGGGTGAGCACAGATACGCAGTATTTT.

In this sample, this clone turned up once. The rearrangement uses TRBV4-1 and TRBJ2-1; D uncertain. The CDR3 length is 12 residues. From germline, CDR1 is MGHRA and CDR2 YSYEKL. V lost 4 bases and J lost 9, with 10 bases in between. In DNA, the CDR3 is TGCGCCAGCAGCCCCGACTGGGTTGAGCAGTTCTTC. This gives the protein CASSPDWVEQFF.

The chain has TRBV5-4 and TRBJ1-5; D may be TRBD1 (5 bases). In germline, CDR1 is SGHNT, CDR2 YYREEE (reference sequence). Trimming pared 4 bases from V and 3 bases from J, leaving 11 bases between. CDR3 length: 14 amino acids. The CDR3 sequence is CASSLWGYNQPQHF. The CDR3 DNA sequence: TGTGCCAGCAGCCTGTGGGGGTACAATCAGCCCCAGCATTTT.

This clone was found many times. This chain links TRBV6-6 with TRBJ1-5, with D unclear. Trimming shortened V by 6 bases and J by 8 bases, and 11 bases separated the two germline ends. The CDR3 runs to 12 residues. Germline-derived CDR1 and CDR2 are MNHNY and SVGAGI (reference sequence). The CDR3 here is CASRALVEPQHF. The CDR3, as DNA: TGTGCCAGCAGGGCCCTGGTCGAGCCCCAGCATTTT.

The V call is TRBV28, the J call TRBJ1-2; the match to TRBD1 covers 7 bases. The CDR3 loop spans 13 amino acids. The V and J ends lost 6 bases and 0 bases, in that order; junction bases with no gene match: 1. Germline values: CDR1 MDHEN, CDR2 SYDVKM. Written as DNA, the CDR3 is TGTGCCAGCAGGGACAGGACTAACTATGGCTACACCTTC. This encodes CASRDRTNYGYTF.

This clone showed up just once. The CDR3: CASSPTWGSSYEQYF. The CDR3 bases are TGTGCCAGCAGCCCAACGTGGGGCAGCTCGTACGAGCAGTACTTC. The chain combines TRBV9 with TRBJ2-7; tentatively, D is TRBD1 (5 bases). V shed 4 bases and J shed 4 bases, with 18 bases lying between them. This CDR3 has 15 amino acids. The V gene's germline CDR1 is SGDLS and CDR2 YYNGEE. The full variable domain, rest sourced from reference TRBV9 and TRBJ2-7, is DSGVTQTPKHLITATGQRVTLRCSPRSGDLSVYWYQQSLDQGLQFLIQYYNGEERAKGNILERFSAQQFPDLHSELNLSSLELGDSALYFCASSPTWGSSYEQYFGPGTRLTVT.

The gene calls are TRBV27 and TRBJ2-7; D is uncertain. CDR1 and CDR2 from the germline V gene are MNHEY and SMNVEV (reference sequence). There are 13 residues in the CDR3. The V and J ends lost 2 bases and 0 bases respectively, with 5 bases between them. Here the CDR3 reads CASSLALSYEQYF. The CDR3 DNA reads TGTGCCAGCAGTTTAGCCCTCTCCTACGAGCAGTACTTC.

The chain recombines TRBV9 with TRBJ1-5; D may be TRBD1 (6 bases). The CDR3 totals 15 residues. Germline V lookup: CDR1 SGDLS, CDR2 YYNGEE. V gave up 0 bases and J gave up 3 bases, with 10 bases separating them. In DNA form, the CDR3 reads TGTGCCAGCAGCGTAGGGGGGGCTTACAATCAGCCCCAGCATTTT. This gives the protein CASSVGGAYNQPQHF.

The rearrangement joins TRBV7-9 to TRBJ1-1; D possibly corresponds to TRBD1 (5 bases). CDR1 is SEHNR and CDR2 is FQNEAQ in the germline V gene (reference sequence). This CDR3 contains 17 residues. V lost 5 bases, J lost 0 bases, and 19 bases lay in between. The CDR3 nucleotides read TGTGCCAGCAGCCCACCCCAGGACGGGGCAATGAACACTGAAGCTTTCTTT. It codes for CASSPPQDGAMNTEAFF.

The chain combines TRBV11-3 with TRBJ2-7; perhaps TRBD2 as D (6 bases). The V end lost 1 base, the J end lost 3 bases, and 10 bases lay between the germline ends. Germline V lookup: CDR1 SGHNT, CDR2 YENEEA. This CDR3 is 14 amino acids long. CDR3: CASSLAGDVYEQYF. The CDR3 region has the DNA TGTGCCAGCAGCTTAGCGGGAGATGTCTACGAGCAGTACTTC. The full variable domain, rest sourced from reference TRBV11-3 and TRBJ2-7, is EAGVVQSPRYKIIEKKQPVAFWCNPISGHNTLYWYLQNLGQGPELLIRYENEEAVDDSQLPKDRFSAERLKGVDSTLKIQPAELGDSAVYLCASSLAGDVYEQYFGPGTRLTVT.

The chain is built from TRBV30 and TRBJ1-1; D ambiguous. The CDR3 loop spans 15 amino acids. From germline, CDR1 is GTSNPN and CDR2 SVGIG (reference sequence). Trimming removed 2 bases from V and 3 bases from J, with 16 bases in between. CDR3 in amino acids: CAWSLRAGWDTEAFF. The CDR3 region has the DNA TGTGCCTGGAGTCTCCGGGCCGGGTGGGACACTGAAGCTTTCTTT.

CDR3: CASSWGTQETQYF. The DNA of the CDR3 is TGTGCCAGTAGTTGGGGAACCCAAGAGACCCAGTACTTC. V is TRBV19 and J is TRBJ2-5, with D hard to call. V lost 5 bases and J lost 1, with 8 bases in between. This CDR3 region has 13 residues. Germline V gene data show CDR1 as LNHDA and CDR2 as SQIVND (reference sequence).

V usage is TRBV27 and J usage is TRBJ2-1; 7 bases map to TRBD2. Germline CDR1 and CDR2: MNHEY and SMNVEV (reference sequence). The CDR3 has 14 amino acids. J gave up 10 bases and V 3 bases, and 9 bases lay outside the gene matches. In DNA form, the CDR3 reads TGTGCCAGCAGTTTTGGAGGGAGGGTACCCGAGCAGTTCTTC. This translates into CASSFGGRVPEQFF.

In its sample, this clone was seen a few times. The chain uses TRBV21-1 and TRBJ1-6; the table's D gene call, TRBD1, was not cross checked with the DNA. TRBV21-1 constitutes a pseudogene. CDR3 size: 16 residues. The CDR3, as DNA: TGTGCCAGCAGCAAAATGAGGGACAGGGGTAATTCACCCCTCCACTTT. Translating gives CASSKMRDRGNSPLHF.

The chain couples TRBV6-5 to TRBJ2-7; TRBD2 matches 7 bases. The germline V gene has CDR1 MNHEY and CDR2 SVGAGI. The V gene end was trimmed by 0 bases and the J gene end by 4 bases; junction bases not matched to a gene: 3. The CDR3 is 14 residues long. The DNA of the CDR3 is TGTGCCAGCAGTTACTCGTCGGGGGGTTACGAGCAGTACTTC. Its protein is CASSYSSGGYEQYF.

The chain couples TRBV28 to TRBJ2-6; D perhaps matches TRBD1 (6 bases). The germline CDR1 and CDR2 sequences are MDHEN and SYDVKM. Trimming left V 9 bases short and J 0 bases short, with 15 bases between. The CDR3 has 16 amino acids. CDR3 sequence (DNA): TGTGCCAGGTCACGACAGGACGCCTCTGGGGCCAACGTCCTGACTTTC. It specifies CARSRQDASGANVLTF.

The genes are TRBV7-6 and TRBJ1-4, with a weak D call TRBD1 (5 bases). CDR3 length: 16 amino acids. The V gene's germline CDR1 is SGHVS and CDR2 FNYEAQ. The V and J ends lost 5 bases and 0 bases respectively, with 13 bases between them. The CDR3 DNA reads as TGTGCCAGCAGCCATGGGACCCTCGCAACTAATGAAAAACTGTTTTTT. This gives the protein CASSHGTLATNEKLFF.

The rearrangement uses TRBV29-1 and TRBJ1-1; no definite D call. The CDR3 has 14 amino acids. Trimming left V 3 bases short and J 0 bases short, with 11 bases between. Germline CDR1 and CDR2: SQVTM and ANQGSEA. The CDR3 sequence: CSVEEGQMNTEAFF. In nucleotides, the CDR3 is TGCAGCGTTGAGGAGGGCCAAATGAACACTGAAGCTTTCTTT.

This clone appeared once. The CDR3 nucleotides read TGTGCCAGTAGTATAACGGCTAGCGGGGCAGATACGCAGTATTTT. Translation gives CASSITASGADTQYF. The J gene is TRBJ2-3, the V gene TRBV19; the match to TRBD2 covers 9 bases. Unmatched junction bases numbered 4, after V lost 2 bases and J lost 4 bases. This CDR3 has 15 residues. Per germline, CDR1 LNHDA and CDR2 SQIVND (reference sequence).

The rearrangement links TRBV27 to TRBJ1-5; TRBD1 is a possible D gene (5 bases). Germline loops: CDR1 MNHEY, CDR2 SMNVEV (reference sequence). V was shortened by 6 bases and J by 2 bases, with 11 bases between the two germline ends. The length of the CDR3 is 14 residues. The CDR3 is CASSWGVGNQPQHF. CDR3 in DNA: TGTGCCAGCAGCTGGGGGGTTGGCAATCAGCCCCAGCATTTT.

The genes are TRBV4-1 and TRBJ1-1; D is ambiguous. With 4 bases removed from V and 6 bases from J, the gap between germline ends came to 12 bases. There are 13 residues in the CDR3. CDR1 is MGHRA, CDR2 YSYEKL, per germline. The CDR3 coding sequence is TGCGCCAGCAGCCCTATCCTACATGCTGAAGCTTTCTTT. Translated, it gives CASSPILHAEAFF.

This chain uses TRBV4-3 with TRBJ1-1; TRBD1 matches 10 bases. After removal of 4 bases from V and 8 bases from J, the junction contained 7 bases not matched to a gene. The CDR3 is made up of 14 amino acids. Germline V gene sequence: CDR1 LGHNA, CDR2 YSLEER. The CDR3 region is CASSPGTGAVEAFF. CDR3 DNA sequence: TGCGCCAGCAGCCCCGGGACAGGGGCTGTCGAAGCTTTCTTT.

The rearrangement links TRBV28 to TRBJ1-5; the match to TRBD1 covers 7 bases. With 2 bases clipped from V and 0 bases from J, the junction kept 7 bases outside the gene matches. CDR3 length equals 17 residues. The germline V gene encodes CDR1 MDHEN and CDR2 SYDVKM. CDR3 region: CASSLVRDSYSNQPQHF. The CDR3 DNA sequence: TGTGCCAGCAGTTTAGTAAGGGACAGCTATAGCAATCAGCCCCAGCATTTT.

CDR3 DNA sequence: TGTGCCAGCAGTTTCCGGGCAGGGGACGAGCAGTACTTC. Translation gives CASSFRAGDEQYF. The chain uses TRBV6-6 and TRBJ2-7, with a weak D call TRBD1 (6 bases). Trimming took 4 bases from V and 5 from J, leaving 12 bases between them. CDR1 and CDR2 (germline): MNHNY, SVGAGI (reference sequence). The CDR3 spans 13 residues.

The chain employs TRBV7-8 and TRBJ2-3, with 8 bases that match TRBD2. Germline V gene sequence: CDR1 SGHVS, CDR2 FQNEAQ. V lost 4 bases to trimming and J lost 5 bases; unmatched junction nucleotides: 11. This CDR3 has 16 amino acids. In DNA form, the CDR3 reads TGTGCCAGCAGCTCCCCCGCAGCGGGGGCCGAAGATACGCAGTATTTT. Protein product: CASSSPAAGAEDTQYF.

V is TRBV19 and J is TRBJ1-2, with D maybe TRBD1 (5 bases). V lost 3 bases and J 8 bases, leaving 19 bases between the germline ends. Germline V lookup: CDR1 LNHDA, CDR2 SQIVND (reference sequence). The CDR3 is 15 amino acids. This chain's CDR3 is CASSISETDTDGYTF. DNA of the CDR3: TGTGCCAGTAGTATCTCCGAGACAGACACGGACGGCTACACCTTC.